The clone carrying this T cell receptor (beta chain) was picked up a small number of times. Being one base from a much bigger clone, this may be a read error. TCR beta CDR3 amplification used RNA transcripts. RT-PCR in the first round used HTBI primers; a second-round multiplex PCR followed. TCRdb passed the multiplex PCR reads through MiXCR, listing each CDR3 protein once. This table holds 230,000 or so distinct CDR3 sequences, about 47% found once. The data derive from a study of Graves' ophthalmopathy and Graves' hyperthyroidism. CAS ≥3, NOSPECS ≥4, moderate-to-severe activity and duration under 3 months marked donors with ophthalmopathy. PBMCs were isolated from an approximately 10 ml sample of fresh peripheral blood. The CDR3 extends over 13 amino acids. With 4 bases removed from V and 3 bases from J, the gap between germline ends came to 10 bases. Germline CDR1 is SGDLS and CDR2 is YYNGEE.

The rearrangement joins TRBV9 to TRBJ1-1; D is possibly TRBD1 (5 bases). This receptor was taken from an adult man with Graves' ophthalmopathy. Sequencing used peripheral blood. CDR3 protein: CASSLDKDTEAFF. As DNA, the CDR3 is TGTGCCAGCAGCTTGGACAAGGACACTGAAGCTTTCTTT.